One and the same sample provided the 15 T cell receptor beta chains below, sequenced in a study of vaccination and CD4 T cells after COVID-19. Cultured CD4+ T-cell DNA underwent Oncomine TCR Beta short-read sequencing. TCRdb re-derived calls from the PCR reads in MiXCR, one entry per CDR3 protein. The sample records thousands of distinct CDR3 sequences, less than 45% being singletons. Noted treatment: roughly 10-day PBMC culture with coronavirus spike peptide pools or control peptides (ViraFEST assay). The antigens for these receptors are not known. The specimen was CD4+ T cells from blood, cultured in vitro. The receptors were sampled from a human donor who had recovered from COVID-19.

For this clonotype: The junction departs from the called germline gene at one end, perhaps through a read error. J is TRBJ1-2 and V is TRBV5-4, with no clear D. The germline gives CDR1 SGHNT, CDR2 YYREEE (reference sequence). The CDR3 has 14 amino acids. The CDR3 DNA is TGTACCAGCAGCGAGGCAGCCTTCGACTATGGCTACACCTTC. Translation gives CTSSEAAFDYGYTF.

This clonotype was found a few times. This chain links TRBV20-1 with TRBJ1-2; the match to TRBD1 covers 8 bases. There are 14 residues in the CDR3. Germline V gene data show CDR1 as DFQATT and CDR2 as SNEGSKA (reference sequence). With V trimmed by 6 bases and J by 5 bases, 11 bases remained unmatched. The CDR3 DNA reads TGCAGTGCCGGTGGGACAGGCAAATCTTATGGCTACACCTTC. Translated: CSAGGTGKSYGYTF.

The rearrangement links TRBV11-3 to TRBJ2-7, with D possibly being TRBD1 (5 bases). Per the germline V gene, CDR1 is SGHNT and CDR2 is YENEEA. V was cut by 0 bases and J by 5 bases, with 14 bases left in between. This CDR3 contains 15 residues. This CDR3 reads CASSLDLAQGHEQYF. The DNA of the CDR3 is TGTGCCAGCAGCTTAGATTTGGCTCAGGGTCACGAGCAGTACTTC.

This rearrangement joins TRBV20-1 to TRBJ2-5; 8 nucleotides agree with TRBD1. The CDR3 has 15 amino acids. Germline V gene lookup returns CDR1 DFQATT and CDR2 SNEGSKA (reference sequence). V trimming: 5 bases; J trimming: 0 bases; junction bases outside the gene matches: 8. DNA of the CDR3: TGCAGTGCTCCCAGAGGACAGGGTTACCAAGAGACCCAGTACTTC. It is translated as CSAPRGQGYQETQYF.

This clonotype was seen more than once but under ten times. The rearrangement uses TRBV7-9 and TRBJ2-5, with D possibly TRBD1 on 7 matching bases. V dropped 6 bases and J dropped 2 bases, with 10 bases sitting between them. Germline lookup yields CDR1 SEHNR and CDR2 FQNEAQ (reference sequence). There are 13 residues in the CDR3. Here the CDR3 DNA reads TGTGCCAGCAGGCGGGACAGTCAAGAGACCCAGTACTTC. Translating it yields CASRRDSQETQYF.

This clonotype was recorded a few times. The genes are TRBV11-1 and TRBJ1-2, with D tentatively TRBD1 (5 bases). The CDR3 length is 14 residues. The germline CDR1 and CDR2 sequences are SGHAT and FQDESV (reference sequence). V dropped 4 bases and J dropped 4 bases, with 13 bases sitting between them. CDR3: CASSWNRGGYGYTF. The CDR3 DNA is TGTGCCAGCAGCTGGAATAGGGGCGGCTATGGCTACACCTTC.

The chain is built from TRBV5-1 and TRBJ1-6; D not resolved. Germline-derived CDR1 and CDR2 are SGHRS and YFSETQ. The CDR3 runs to 15 residues. The V end lost 0 bases, the J end lost 7 bases, and 11 bases lay between the germline ends. DNA of the CDR3: TGCGCCAGCAGCTTGGAACCCCACTCGAATTCACCCCTCCACTTT. Protein sequence: CASSLEPHSNSPLHF.

The V call is TRBV7-3, the J call TRBJ2-3, with D unclear. The germline V gene encodes CDR1 SGHTA and CDR2 FQGTGA. Trimming took off 5 bases at V and 3 bases at J, with 18 bases between the two ends. The CDR3 covers 16 residues. The chain's CDR3 is CASSRLGGSPTDTQYF. The DNA of the CDR3 is TGTGCCAGCAGCCGCTTGGGCGGATCCCCGACAGATACGCAGTATTTT.

This chain joins TRBV12-3 or TRBV12-4 and TRBJ1-2; D not certain. The V gene lost 1 base and the J gene lost 4 bases, with 7 bases spanning the gap. The CDR3 spans 13 residues. CDR3 coding DNA: TGTGCCAGCAGTTTAGAAGGGCTCTATGGCTACACCTTC. Protein sequence: CASSLEGLYGYTF.

The J gene is TRBJ2-2, the V gene TRBV6-2 or TRBV6-3; 10 bases are a match to TRBD2. From germline, CDR1 is MNHEY and CDR2 SVGEGT. CDR3 length: 19 amino acids. Trimming at V came to 0 bases and at J to 2 bases, leaving 9 bases not matched to a gene. CDR3 in amino acids: CASSYSSSGSRPNTGELFF. The CDR3 bases are TGTGCCAGCAGTTACTCGTCTAGCGGGAGCCGTCCAAACACCGGGGAGCTGTTTTTT.

The J gene is TRBJ2-5, the V gene TRBV2; unclear D gene. The V end was cut by 5 bases, the J end by 6 bases, with 10 bases between. CDR1 is SNHLY and CDR2 is FYNNEI in the germline V gene. CDR3 length: 12 residues. For the CDR3, the DNA is TGTGCCAGCAGTCAGGTAAAGAAGACCCAGTACTTC. Translation: CASSQVKKTQYF.

V is TRBV20-1 and J is TRBJ2-3; D assignment may be TRBD1 or TRBD2 (5 bases each). There are 13 residues in the CDR3. Between the trimmed V and J ends, which lost 0 bases and 4 bases, there was a span of 8 bases. Germline V gene lookup returns CDR1 DFQATT and CDR2 SNEGSKA (reference sequence). In DNA, the CDR3 is TGCAGTGCTAGAGATCGGGGCCCAGATACGCAGTATTTT. Translation: CSARDRGPDTQYF.

This clonotype was counted a single time. This sequence joins TRBV20-1 and TRBJ2-3; 8 bases agree with TRBD1. The CDR3 runs 14 residues. The junction had 5 bases not matched to a gene; V was cut back by 5 bases and J by 1 base. Germline V gene data show CDR1 as DFQATT and CDR2 as SNEGSKA (reference sequence). CDR3 amino acids: CSASSGGGTDTQYF. The CDR3, as DNA: TGCAGTGCTTCTTCAGGGGGCGGCACAGATACGCAGTATTTT.

This clonotype was seen only a few times. The V gene is TRBV19, the J gene TRBJ1-2, with 7 nucleotides matching TRBD1. This CDR3 is built from 14 residues. Germline CDR1 and CDR2: LNHDA and SQIVND (reference sequence). V shed 1 base and J 2 bases; nucleotides not matched to a gene: 1. The CDR3 sequence is CASSIAGGNYGYTF. In DNA form, the CDR3 reads TGTGCCAGTAGTATAGCAGGGGGAAACTATGGCTACACCTTC.

The rearrangement links TRBV19 to TRBJ1-1, with no clear D. Germline lookup yields CDR1 LNHDA and CDR2 SQIVND (reference sequence). The CDR3 has 13 residues. Trimming cost V 7 bases and J 0 bases, with 9 bases left between them. CDR3 DNA: TGTGCCAGTACTCCCCGCGTGAACACTGAAGCTTTCTTT. This codes for CASTPRVNTEAFF.